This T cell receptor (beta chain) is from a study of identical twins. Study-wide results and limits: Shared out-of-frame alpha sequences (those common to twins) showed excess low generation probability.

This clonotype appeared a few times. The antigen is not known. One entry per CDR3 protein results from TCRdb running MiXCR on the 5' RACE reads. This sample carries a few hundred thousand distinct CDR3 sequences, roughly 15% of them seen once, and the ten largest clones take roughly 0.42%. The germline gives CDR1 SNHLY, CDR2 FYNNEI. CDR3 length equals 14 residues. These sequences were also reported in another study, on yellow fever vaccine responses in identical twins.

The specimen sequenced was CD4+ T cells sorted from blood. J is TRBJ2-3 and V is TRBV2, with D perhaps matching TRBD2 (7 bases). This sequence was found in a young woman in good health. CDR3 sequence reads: CATLRGEGPDTQYF. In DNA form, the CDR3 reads TGTGCTACCTTGAGGGGGGAGGGCCCGGATACGCAGTATTTT.